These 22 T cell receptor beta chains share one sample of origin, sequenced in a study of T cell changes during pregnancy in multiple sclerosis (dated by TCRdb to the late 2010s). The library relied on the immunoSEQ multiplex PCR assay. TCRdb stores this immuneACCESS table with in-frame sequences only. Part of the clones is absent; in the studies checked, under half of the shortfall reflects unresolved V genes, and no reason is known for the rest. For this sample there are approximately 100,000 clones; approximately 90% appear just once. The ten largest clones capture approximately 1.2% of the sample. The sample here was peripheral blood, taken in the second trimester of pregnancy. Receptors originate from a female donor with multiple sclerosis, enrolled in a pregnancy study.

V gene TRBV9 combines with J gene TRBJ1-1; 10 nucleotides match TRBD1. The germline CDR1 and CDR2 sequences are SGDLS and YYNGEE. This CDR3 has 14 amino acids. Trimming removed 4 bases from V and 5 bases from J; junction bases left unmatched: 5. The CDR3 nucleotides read TGTGCCAGCAGCTCCCGGACAGGGGGGACTGAAGCTTTCTTT. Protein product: CASSSRTGGTEAFF.

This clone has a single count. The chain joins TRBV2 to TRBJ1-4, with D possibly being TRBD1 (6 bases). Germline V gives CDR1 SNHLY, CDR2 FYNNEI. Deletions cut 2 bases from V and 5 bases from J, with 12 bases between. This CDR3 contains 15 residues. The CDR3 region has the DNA TGTGCCAGCAGTGAAATTAGGGGGGGGAATGAAAAACTGTTTTTT. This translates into CASSEIRGGNEKLFF.

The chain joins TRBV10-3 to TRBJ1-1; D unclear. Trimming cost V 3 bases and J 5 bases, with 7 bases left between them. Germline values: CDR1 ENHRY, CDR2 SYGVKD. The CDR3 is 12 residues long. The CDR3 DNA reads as TGTGCCATCAGTGAAGGAGGGACTGAAGCTTTCTTT. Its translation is CAISEGGTEAFF.

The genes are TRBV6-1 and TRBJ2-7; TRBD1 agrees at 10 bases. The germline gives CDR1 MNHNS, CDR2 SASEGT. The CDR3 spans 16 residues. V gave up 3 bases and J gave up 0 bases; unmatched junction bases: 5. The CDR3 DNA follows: TGTGCCAGCAGTGACCTGGGACAGGGGATCTCCTACGAGCAGTACTTC. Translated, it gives CASSDLGQGISYEQYF.

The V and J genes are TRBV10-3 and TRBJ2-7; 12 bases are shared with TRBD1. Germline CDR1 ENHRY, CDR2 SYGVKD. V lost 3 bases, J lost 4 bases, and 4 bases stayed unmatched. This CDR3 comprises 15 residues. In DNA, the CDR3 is TGTGCCATCAGTGACGGGACAGGGGGCGATTACGAGCAGTACTTC. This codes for CAISDGTGGDYEQYF.

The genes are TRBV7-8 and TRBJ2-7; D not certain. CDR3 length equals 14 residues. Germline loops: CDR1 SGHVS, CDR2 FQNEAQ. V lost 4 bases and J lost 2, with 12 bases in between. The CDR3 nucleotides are TGTGCCAGCAGCTCCGACATTACCCCCTACGAGCAGTACTTC. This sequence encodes CASSSDITPYEQYF.

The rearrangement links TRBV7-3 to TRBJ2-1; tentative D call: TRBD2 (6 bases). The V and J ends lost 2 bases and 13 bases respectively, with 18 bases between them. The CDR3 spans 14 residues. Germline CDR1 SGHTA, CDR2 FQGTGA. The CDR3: CASSLEEGIGDQFF. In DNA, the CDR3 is TGTGCCAGCAGCTTAGAGGAGGGCATAGGTGACCAGTTCTTC.

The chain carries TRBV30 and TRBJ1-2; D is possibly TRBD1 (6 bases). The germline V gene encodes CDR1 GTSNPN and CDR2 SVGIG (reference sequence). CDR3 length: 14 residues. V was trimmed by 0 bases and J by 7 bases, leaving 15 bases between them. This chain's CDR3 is CAWSVGRGIGGYTF. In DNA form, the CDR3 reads TGTGCCTGGAGTGTAGGGAGGGGGATCGGTGGCTACACCTTC.

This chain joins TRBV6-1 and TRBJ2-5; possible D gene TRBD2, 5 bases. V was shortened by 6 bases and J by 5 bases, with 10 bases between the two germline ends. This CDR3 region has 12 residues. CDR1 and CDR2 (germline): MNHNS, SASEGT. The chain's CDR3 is CASSSGLETQYF. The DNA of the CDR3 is TGTGCCAGCAGCTCGGGGTTGGAGACCCAGTACTTC.

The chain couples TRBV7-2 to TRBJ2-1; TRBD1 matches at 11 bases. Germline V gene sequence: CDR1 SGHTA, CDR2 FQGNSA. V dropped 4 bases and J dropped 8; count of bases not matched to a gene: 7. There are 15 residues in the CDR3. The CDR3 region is CASSSGQGALDEQFF. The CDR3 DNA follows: TGTGCCAGCAGCTCAGGACAGGGGGCTTTAGATGAGCAGTTCTTC.

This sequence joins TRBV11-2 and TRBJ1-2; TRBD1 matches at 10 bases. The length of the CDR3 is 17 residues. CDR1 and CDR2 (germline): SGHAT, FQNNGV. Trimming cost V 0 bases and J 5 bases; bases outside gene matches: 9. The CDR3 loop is CASSLEPGGQGKYGYTF. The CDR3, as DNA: TGTGCCAGCAGCTTAGAGCCCGGGGGACAGGGGAAGTATGGCTACACCTTC.

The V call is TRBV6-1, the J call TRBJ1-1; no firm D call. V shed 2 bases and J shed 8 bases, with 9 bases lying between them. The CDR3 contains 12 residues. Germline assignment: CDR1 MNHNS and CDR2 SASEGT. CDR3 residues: CASSEYGEEAFF. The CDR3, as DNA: TGTGCCAGCAGTGAATATGGGGAGGAAGCTTTCTTT.

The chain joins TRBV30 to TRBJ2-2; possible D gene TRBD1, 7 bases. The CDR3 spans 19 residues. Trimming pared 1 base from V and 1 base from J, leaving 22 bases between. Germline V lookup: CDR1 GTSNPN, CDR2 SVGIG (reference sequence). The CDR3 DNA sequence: TGTGCCTGGAGTGATTTAACGGCAGGGGGGATTATGAACACCGGGGAGCTGTTTTTT. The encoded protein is CAWSDLTAGGIMNTGELFF.

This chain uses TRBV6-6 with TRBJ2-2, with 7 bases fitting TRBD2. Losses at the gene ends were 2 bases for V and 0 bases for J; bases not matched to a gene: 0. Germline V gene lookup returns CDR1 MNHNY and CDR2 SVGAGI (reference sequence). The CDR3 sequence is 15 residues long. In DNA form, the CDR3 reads TGTGCCAGCAGTTACGCGGGGGCGAACACCGGGGAGCTGTTTTTT. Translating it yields CASSYAGANTGELFF.

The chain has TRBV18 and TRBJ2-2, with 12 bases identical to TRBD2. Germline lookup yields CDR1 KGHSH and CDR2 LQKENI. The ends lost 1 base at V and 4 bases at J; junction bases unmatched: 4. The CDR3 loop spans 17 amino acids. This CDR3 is CASSPRSSGRATGELFF. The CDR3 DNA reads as TGTGCCAGCTCACCACGATCTAGCGGGAGGGCCACCGGGGAGCTGTTTTTT.

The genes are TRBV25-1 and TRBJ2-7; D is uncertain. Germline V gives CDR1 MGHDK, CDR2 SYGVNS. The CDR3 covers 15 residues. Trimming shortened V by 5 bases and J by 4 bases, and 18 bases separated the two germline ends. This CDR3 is CASSLGHGLDYEQYF. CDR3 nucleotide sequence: TGTGCCAGCAGTCTGGGCCATGGTCTTGATTACGAGCAGTACTTC.

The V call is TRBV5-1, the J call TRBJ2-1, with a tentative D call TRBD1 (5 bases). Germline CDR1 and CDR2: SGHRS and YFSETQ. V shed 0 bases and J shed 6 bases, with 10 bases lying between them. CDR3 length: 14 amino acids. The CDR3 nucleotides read TGCGCCAGCAGCTTGGTGCAGGGTCGCAATGAGCAGTTCTTC. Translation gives CASSLVQGRNEQFF.

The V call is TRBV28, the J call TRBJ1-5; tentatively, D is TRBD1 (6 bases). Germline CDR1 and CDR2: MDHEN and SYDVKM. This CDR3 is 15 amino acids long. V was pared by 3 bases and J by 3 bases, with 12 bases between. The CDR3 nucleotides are TGTGCCAGCAGTTTCCCCGACAGGTTCAATCAGCCCCAGCATTTT. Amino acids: CASSFPDRFNQPQHF. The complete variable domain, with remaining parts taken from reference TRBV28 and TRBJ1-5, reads DVKVTQSSRYLVKRTGEKVFLECVQDMDHENMFWYRQDPGLGLRLIYFSYDVKMKEKGDIPEGYSVSREKKERFSLILESASTNQTSMYLCASSFPDRFNQPQHFGDGTRLSIL.

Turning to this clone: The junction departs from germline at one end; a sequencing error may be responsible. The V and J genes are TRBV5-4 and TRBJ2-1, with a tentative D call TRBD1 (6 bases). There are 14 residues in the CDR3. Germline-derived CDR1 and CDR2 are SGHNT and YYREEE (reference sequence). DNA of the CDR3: TGTGCCAGCAACTTGGACAGTAGGTACAATGAGCAGTTCTTC. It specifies CASNLDSRYNEQFF.

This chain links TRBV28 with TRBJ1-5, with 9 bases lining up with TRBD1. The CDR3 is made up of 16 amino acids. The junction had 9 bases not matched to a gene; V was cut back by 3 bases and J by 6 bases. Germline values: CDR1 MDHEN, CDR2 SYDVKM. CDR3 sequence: CASSLQLSGQGQPQHF. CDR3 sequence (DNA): TGTGCCAGCAGTTTGCAATTGTCGGGACAGGGTCAGCCCCAGCATTTT.

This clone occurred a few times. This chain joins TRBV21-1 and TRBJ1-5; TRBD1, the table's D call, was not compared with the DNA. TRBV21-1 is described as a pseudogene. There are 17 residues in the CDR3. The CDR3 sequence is CASSLGQTEFSNQPQHF. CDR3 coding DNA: TGTGCCAGCAGCCTCGGACAGACTGAATTTAGCAATCAGCCCCAGCATTTT.

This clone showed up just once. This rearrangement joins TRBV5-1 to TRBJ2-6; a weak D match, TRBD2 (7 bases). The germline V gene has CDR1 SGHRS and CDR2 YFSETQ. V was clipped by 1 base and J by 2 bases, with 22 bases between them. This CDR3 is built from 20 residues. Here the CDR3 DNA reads TGCGCCAGCAGCTTGTTCTCCCCGGGGCAGGGGACTACTGGGGCCAACGTCCTGACTTTC. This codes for CASSLFSPGQGTTGANVLTF.